These 21 T cell receptor beta chains came from one sample sequenced in a study of shared clonotypes between healthy human individuals. Libraries were prepared by immunoSEQ multiplex PCR; TCRdb keeps only in-frame clonotypes and omits some of them. The table shows nearly 1 million clones, with approximately 80% occurring only once. Sequencing was done on a sample of memory CD4+ T cells sorted from blood. Subset of the sample: CD45RA-negative fraction. The receptor set was obtained from a man between 18 and 35 years old in good health.

The CDR3, as DNA: TGCGCCAGCAGCTCTGGCGGTGGACTCAGGGAGCTGTTTTTT. This gives the protein CASSSGGGLRELFF. The rearrangement uses TRBV5-1 and TRBJ2-2; a possible D gene is TRBD2 (5 bases). The germline CDR1 and CDR2 sequences are SGHRS and YFSETQ. The CDR3 has 14 amino acids. V was cut by 3 bases and J by 9 bases, with 15 bases left in between.

The J gene is TRBJ2-3, the V gene TRBV6-5; possible D gene TRBD2, 6 bases. The CDR3 has 13 residues. Looked up from germline, CDR1 is MNHEY and CDR2 is SVGAGI. Trimming left V 6 bases short and J 9 bases short, with 16 bases between. CDR3 nucleotide sequence: TGTGCCAGCAGCCGGGCCCCCGGAGGGACGCAGTATTTT. It encodes CASSRAPGGTQYF.

Concerning this clone itself: At one end, the junction sequence differs from germline, possibly due to a read error. This chain connects TRBV4-3 to TRBJ2-2; 8 bases map to TRBD2. The CDR3 extends over 15 amino acids. Germline assignment: CDR1 LGHNA and CDR2 YSLEER. The CDR3 region is CASSVQRENAGELFF. DNA for the CDR3: TGCGCCAGCAGTGTCCAGCGGGAGAACGCCGGGGAGCTGTTTTTT.

This clone was recorded a few times. This CDR3 is also generated by other DNA sequences in the sample. The chain joins TRBV11-2 to TRBJ1-2; a weak D match, TRBD1 (5 bases). Germline CDR1 and CDR2: SGHAT and FQNNGV. CDR3 length: 13 residues. Trimming removed 1 base from V and 2 bases from J, with 5 bases in between. Written as DNA, the CDR3 is TGTGCCAGCAGCTTAGCAGGGAACTATGGCTACACCTTC. Residues: CASSLAGNYGYTF. The complete variable domain, with remaining parts taken from reference TRBV11-2 and TRBJ1-2, reads EAGVAQSPRYKIIEKRQSVAFWCNPISGHATLYWYQQILGQGPKLLIQFQNNGVVDDSQLPKDRFSAERLKGVDSTLKIQPAKLEDSAVYLCASSLAGNYGYTFGSGTRLTVV.

The chain has TRBV10-3 and TRBJ1-3; D might be TRBD1 (6 bases). The CDR3 has 15 residues. Trimming removed 3 bases at V and 1 base at J, with 10 bases between. The germline V gene encodes CDR1 ENHRY and CDR2 SYGVKD. This chain's CDR3 is CAISDRGGSGNTIYF. CDR3 DNA sequence: TGTGCCATCAGTGATAGAGGGGGTTCTGGAAACACCATATATTTT.

The genes are TRBV21-1 and TRBJ1-3; TRBD1, the table's D call, lacks a check against the DNA. TRBV21-1 constitutes a pseudogene. This CDR3 comprises 16 residues. In nucleotides, the CDR3 is TGTGCCAGCAGCGGGCGGACAGGGAAGCTCGGAAACACCATATATTTT. Encoded protein: CASSGRTGKLGNTIYF.

The chain combines TRBV5-1 with TRBJ1-2; tentative D call: TRBD1 (5 bases). The germline gives CDR1 SGHRS, CDR2 YFSETQ. The ends were cut back, 1 base at V and 3 bases at J, with 10 bases in the middle. This CDR3 is 14 amino acids long. CDR3 DNA sequence: TGCGCCAGCAGCTTGACAGGCTCTTACTATGGCTACACCTTC. It is translated as CASSLTGSYYGYTF.

The J gene is TRBJ2-1, the V gene TRBV27, with D possibly TRBD1 on 5 matching bases. Germline V CDR1 and CDR2: MNHEY, SMNVEV (reference sequence). V was pared by 2 bases and J by 1 base, with 9 bases between. The CDR3 loop spans 15 amino acids. CDR3 amino acids: CASSLHRQSYNEQFF. CDR3 nucleotides: TGTGCCAGCAGTTTACACAGGCAGTCCTACAATGAGCAGTTCTTC.

In nucleotides, the CDR3 is TGTGCCAGTGCTCCCGCGGACAGGGTCTCTGGAAACACCATATATTTT. The encoded protein is CASAPADRVSGNTIYF. V and J are TRBV19 and TRBJ1-3, with 8 bases matching TRBD1. Germline loops: CDR1 LNHDA, CDR2 SQIVND (reference sequence). V was clipped by 8 bases and J by 0 bases; unmatched bases: 9. CDR3 size: 16 residues.

The rearrangement joins TRBV6-1 to TRBJ1-5, with 7 bases lining up with TRBD1. Germline V gene lookup returns CDR1 MNHNS and CDR2 SASEGT. J was trimmed by 0 bases and V by 6 bases; bases with no gene match: 5. The CDR3 is made up of 15 amino acids. The CDR3 spells CASSRQGDSNQPQHF. Here the CDR3 DNA reads TGTGCCAGCAGCCGCCAGGGGGATAGCAATCAGCCCCAGCATTTT.

This clone was counted a single time. CDR3 coding DNA: TGTGCCATCAGTGAGTACGGGCTGGACGAGCAGTACTTC. This codes for CAISEYGLDEQYF. The chain joins TRBV10-3 to TRBJ2-7; D is uncertain. Trimming shortened V by 1 base and J by 5 bases, and 9 bases separated the two germline ends. CDR1 and CDR2 (germline): ENHRY, SYGVKD. This CDR3 is built from 13 residues.

This clone was counted a single time. V usage is TRBV6-1 and J usage is TRBJ1-6, with no clear D. Trimming left V 6 bases short and J 0 bases short, with 9 bases between. CDR1 MNHNS and CDR2 SASEGT come from the germline V gene. This CDR3 spans 15 amino acids. This CDR3 is CASRAVGSYNSPLHF. CDR3 bases: TGTGCCAGCAGGGCCGTGGGCTCCTATAATTCACCCCTCCACTTT.

With respect to this clone: At the DNA level, this CDR3 is encoded by other sequences in the same sample as well. The chain links TRBV29-1 to TRBJ2-7; the match to TRBD1 covers 9 bases. CDR3 size: 12 residues. From germline, CDR1 is SQVTM and CDR2 ANQGSEA. J was trimmed by 0 bases and V by 7 bases; bases with no gene match: 1. The CDR3 DNA reads TGCAGCGCGGGACAGGGCTCCTACGAGCAGTACTTC. As protein: CSAGQGSYEQYF.

The gene calls are TRBV30 and TRBJ2-3; 8 bases match TRBD2. Per the germline V gene, CDR1 is GTSNPN and CDR2 is SVGIG (reference sequence). V trimming: 0 bases; J trimming: 4 bases; junction bases outside the gene matches: 6. There are 15 residues in the CDR3. The CDR3 DNA reads as TGTGCCTGGAGTGTGGCGGGGGGTTTGGCAGATACGCAGTATTTT. This codes for CAWSVAGGLADTQYF.

This clone was counted only a few times. The rearrangement uses TRBV6-1 and TRBJ1-4; D is unclear. CDR1 MNHNS and CDR2 SASEGT come from the germline V gene. The V end was cut by 2 bases, the J end by 4 bases, with 11 bases between. The CDR3 sequence is 15 residues long. The CDR3 DNA is TGTGCCAGCAGTGAAATGGACCGTCGTAATGAAAAACTGTTTTTT. It yields the protein CASSEMDRRNEKLFF.

This clone was detected once. Other nucleotide sequences from this sample produce the same CDR3. V is TRBV2 and J is TRBJ2-2; D is undetermined. V lost 3 bases and J lost 0, with 2 bases in between. The CDR3 has 13 amino acids. Per germline, CDR1 SNHLY and CDR2 FYNNEI. This CDR3 is CASSEANTGELFF. In DNA, the CDR3 is TGTGCCAGCAGTGAGGCGAACACCGGGGAGCTGTTTTTT.

The chain employs TRBV7-9 and TRBJ2-7; 10 bases map to TRBD1. This CDR3 spans 15 amino acids. Germline loops: CDR1 SEHNR, CDR2 FQNEAQ (reference sequence). The junction had 10 bases not matched to a gene; V was cut back by 5 bases and J by 6 bases. The CDR3 loop is CASSTRGQGPFEQYF. The DNA of the CDR3 is TGTGCCAGCAGCACCCGGGGACAGGGGCCCTTCGAGCAGTACTTC.

The sample holds a few counts of this clone. J is TRBJ1-2 and V is TRBV7-9, with 7 bases matching TRBD1. The CDR3 runs to 13 residues. The ends lost 5 bases at V and 2 bases at J; junction bases unmatched: 2. Germline values: CDR1 SEHNR, CDR2 FQNEAQ (reference sequence). The CDR3 bases are TGTGCCAGCAGCATACAGGGGAACTATGGCTACACCTTC. Protein: CASSIQGNYGYTF.

This clone occurred a few times. This sequence joins TRBV21-1 and TRBJ2-7; TRBD2 is the table's D call, not checked against the DNA. TRBV21-1 is recorded as a pseudogene. This CDR3 comprises 18 residues. CDR3 protein: CASSTPSGTSGMVYEQYF. CDR3 nucleotides: TGTGCCAGCAGCACGCCCTCCGGGACTAGCGGAATGGTATACGAGCAGTACTTC.

This chain joins TRBV4-1 and TRBJ2-7; D is unclear. Trimming pared 0 bases from V and 0 bases from J, leaving 9 bases between. CDR3 length: 15 residues. From germline, CDR1 is MGHRA and CDR2 YSYEKL. CDR3 region: CASSQDPRSSYEQYF. The DNA of the CDR3 is TGCGCCAGCAGCCAAGATCCGCGGAGCTCCTACGAGCAGTACTTC.

The chain links TRBV6-4 to TRBJ1-6; 8 bases fit TRBD1. The CDR3 extends over 18 amino acids. Losses at the gene ends were 0 bases for V and 0 bases for J; bases not matched to a gene: 4. From germline, CDR1 is MRHNA and CDR2 SNTAGT. CDR3 region: CASSDSSRGRSYNSPLHF. The CDR3 bases are TGTGCCAGCAGTGACTCGAGCAGGGGGCGCTCCTATAATTCACCCCTCCACTTT.